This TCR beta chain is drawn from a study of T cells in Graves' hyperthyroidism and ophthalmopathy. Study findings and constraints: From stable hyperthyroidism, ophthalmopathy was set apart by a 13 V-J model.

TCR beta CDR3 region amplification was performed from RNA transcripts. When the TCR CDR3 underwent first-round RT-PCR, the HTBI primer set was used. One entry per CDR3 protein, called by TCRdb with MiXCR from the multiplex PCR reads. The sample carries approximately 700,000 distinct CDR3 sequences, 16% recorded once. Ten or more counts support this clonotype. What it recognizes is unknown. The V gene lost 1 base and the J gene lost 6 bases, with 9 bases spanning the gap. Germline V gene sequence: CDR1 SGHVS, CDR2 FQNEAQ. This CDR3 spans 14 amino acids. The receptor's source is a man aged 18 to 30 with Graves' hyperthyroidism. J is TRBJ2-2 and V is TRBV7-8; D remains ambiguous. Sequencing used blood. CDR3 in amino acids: CASSLGLVAGELFF. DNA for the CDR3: TGTGCCAGCAGCTTAGGGCTAGTCGCCGGGGAGCTGTTTTTT.